This is a list of T cell receptor beta chains from one sample in a study of PD-L1 blockade in urothelial cancer. This table comes from immunoSEQ multiplex PCR, and its TCRdb copy is limited to in-frame clones, with some not included. Of about 110,000 clones listed, roughly 88% are singletons. The sequencing used PBMCs, collected around atezolizumab (anti-PD-L1) treatment. These receptor sequences come from a man between 50 and 59 years old with urothelial cancer. The CDR3 runs from the conserved cysteine through the conserved F or W. D genes are given only for firm matches. Size tells how often a clone was seen (once, few, many) or the class of an expanded clone, and some rows leave it out.

abundance: NA; v_gene: TRBV5-4; len: 15; d_gene: NA; j_gene: TRBJ2-1; CDR3aa: CASSFGGTSNNEQFF; CDR3nt: TGTGCCAGCAGCTTTGGCGGGACCTCGAACAATGAGCAGTTCTTC
abundance: NA; v_gene: TRBV28; len: 13; d_gene: NA; j_gene: TRBJ2-5; CDR3aa: CASSLPDQETQYF; CDR3nt: TGTGCCAGCAGTTTACCGGACCAAGAGACCCAGTACTTC
abundance: NA; v_gene: TRBV13; len: 18; d_gene: TRBD2; j_gene: TRBJ2-2; CDR3aa: CAIAKMSKTSGAPGELFF; CDR3nt: TGTGCCATCGCTAAAATGTCCAAGACTAGCGGTGCCCCCGGGGAGCTGTTTTTT
abundance: NA; v_gene: TRBV27; len: 14; d_gene: TRBD1; j_gene: TRBJ1-5; CDR3aa: CASSLGQFNQPQHF; CDR3nt: TGTGCCAGCAGTTTGGGACAGTTCAATCAGCCCCAGCATTTT
abundance: NA; v_gene: TRBV28; len: 14; d_gene: NA; j_gene: TRBJ2-7; CDR3aa: CASRSGPTSTEQYF; CDR3nt: TGTGCCAGCAGATCGGGCCCCACTAGTACCGAGCAGTACTTC
abundance: NA; v_gene: TRBV11-1; len: 14; d_gene: TRBD1; j_gene: TRBJ2-7; CDR3aa: CASSRRDRFYGQYF; CDR3nt: TGTGCCAGCAGCCGCCGGGACAGGTTTTACGGGCAGTACTTC
abundance: NA; v_gene: TRBV6-6; len: 15; d_gene: TRBD2; j_gene: TRBJ2-1; CDR3aa: CASNQGGSSYNEQFF; CDR3nt: TGTGCCAGCAACCAGGGCGGGAGCTCCTACAATGAGCAGTTCTTC
abundance: NA; v_gene: TRBV27; len: 15; d_gene: NA; j_gene: TRBJ2-1; CDR3aa: CASSRTYSSYNEQFF; CDR3nt: TGTGCCAGCAGTCGAACCTACAGCTCCTACAATGAGCAGTTCTTC
abundance: many; v_gene: TRBV18; len: 14; d_gene: NA; j_gene: TRBJ1-5; CDR3aa: CASSPSGVGQPQHF; CDR3nt: TGTGCCAGCTCACCCTCGGGGGTGGGTCAGCCCCAGCATTTT
abundance: few; v_gene: TRBV7-9; len: 15; d_gene: TRBD1; j_gene: TRBJ1-2; CDR3aa: CASSPQRGLNYGYTF; CDR3nt: TGTGCCAGCAGCCCTCAGAGGGGGCTTAACTATGGCTACACCTTC
abundance: NA; v_gene: TRBV6-4; len: 15; d_gene: NA; j_gene: TRBJ2-1; CDR3aa: CASSAEGDITNEQFF; CDR3nt: TGTGCCAGCAGTGCCGAGGGGGACATAACGAATGAGCAGTTCTTC